A single sample gave rise to the 27 T cell receptor beta chains below, sequenced in a study of shared clonotypes between healthy human individuals. CD45RO-negative, CCR7-positively selected cells formed the naive CD8 fraction, excluding terminally differentiated effector memory CD45RA+ cells. Produced via immunoSEQ multiplex PCR; TCRdb's table is partial and in-frame only. The sample contains hundreds of thousands of clones, around 96% of which appear only once. The sequenced material came from naive CD8+ T cells sorted from blood. The receptor source for this set is a woman aged 30 to 39 in good health.

This clone was picked up one time. The chain carries TRBV13 and TRBJ2-3; tentative D call: TRBD2 (6 bases). V lost 4 bases and J lost 2, with 16 bases in between. Germline CDR1 and CDR2: PRHDT and FYEKMQ (reference sequence). The CDR3 runs 16 residues. CDR3 nucleotide sequence: TGTGCCAGCAGCTATTGGGGGGATGAACCCACAGATACGCAGTATTTT. Its protein product is CASSYWGDEPTDTQYF.

This clone occurred once. This chain connects TRBV19 to TRBJ2-1, with 11 bases lining up with TRBD2. V was pared by 6 bases and J by 7 bases, with 8 bases of the junction left unmatched. This CDR3 has 15 residues. The germline gives CDR1 LNHDA, CDR2 SQIVND (reference sequence). Here the CDR3 DNA reads TGTGCCAGTAGCTTACTAGCGGGAGTAGGAAATGAGCAGTTCTTC. Protein: CASSLLAGVGNEQFF.

The genes are TRBV14 and TRBJ1-2; 9 nucleotides agree with TRBD1. There are 16 residues in the CDR3. The trim removed 2 bases at V and 4 bases at J, leaving 8 bases unmatched. The germline V gene has CDR1 SGHDN and CDR2 FVKESK. The CDR3 loop reads CASSQLRQGDIYGYTF. The CDR3 DNA follows: TGTGCCAGCAGCCAATTAAGACAGGGGGATATCTATGGCTACACCTTC.

This chain connects TRBV7-6 to TRBJ1-2; D may be TRBD1 (5 bases). Germline V CDR1 and CDR2: SGHVS, FNYEAQ. The CDR3 is 12 amino acids. V lost 2 bases to trimming and J lost 6 bases, with 7 bases between them. The CDR3, as DNA: TGTGCCAGCAGCTTATCAGGGAATGGCTACACCTTC. Residues: CASSLSGNGYTF.

The chain couples TRBV9 to TRBJ2-5; 8 bases line up with TRBD2. In germline, CDR1 is SGDLS, CDR2 YYNGEE. The CDR3 has 16 amino acids. With V trimmed by 0 bases and J by 4 bases, 8 bases remained unmatched. CDR3 protein: CASSVEGSGTLETQYF. CDR3 DNA: TGTGCCAGCAGCGTAGAGGGTAGCGGGACATTAGAGACCCAGTACTTC. Full variable domain (remainder filled in from reference TRBV9 and TRBJ2-5): DSGVTQTPKHLITATGQRVTLRCSPRSGDLSVYWYQQSLDQGLQFLIQYYNGEERAKGNILERFSAQQFPDLHSELNLSSLELGDSALYFCASSVEGSGTLETQYFGPGTRLLVL.

The chain joins TRBV4-1 to TRBJ1-5; 9 nucleotides line up with TRBD1. J lost 3 bases, V lost 6 bases, and 6 bases had no gene match. This CDR3 is 15 amino acids long. CDR1 is MGHRA, CDR2 YSYEKL, per germline. The chain's CDR3 is CASRGGQGVNQPQHF. In DNA, the CDR3 is TGCGCCAGCAGGGGGGGACAGGGAGTCAATCAGCCCCAGCATTTT.

The CDR3 region is CASSFGLEAFF. In DNA form, the CDR3 reads TGTGCCAGCAGCTTTGGTCTCGAAGCTTTCTTT. The V call is TRBV5-8, the J call TRBJ1-1; no clear D gene. V lost 2 bases to trimming and J lost 8 bases, with 7 bases between them. Germline V CDR1 and CDR2: SGHTS, YDEGEE. The CDR3 totals 11 residues. Filled out from reference TRBV5-8 and TRBJ1-1, the complete variable domain reads EAGVTQSPTHLIKTRGQQATLRCSPISGHTSVYWYQQALGLGLQFLLWYDEGEERNRGNFPPRFSGRQFPNYSSELNVNALELEDSALYLCASSFGLEAFFGQGTRLTVV.

In this sample, this clone turned up once. V and J are TRBV10-2 and TRBJ2-2; D gene unclear. CDR3 length equals 17 residues. V was trimmed by 3 bases and J by 0 bases, leaving 14 bases between them. CDR1 is WSHSY and CDR2 is SAAADI in the germline V gene. The CDR3 region is CASSDSPGSTNTGELFF. In DNA form, the CDR3 reads TGCGCCAGCAGTGATTCGCCTGGCAGTACGAACACCGGGGAGCTGTTTTTT.

The chain couples TRBV27 to TRBJ2-1; 15 nucleotides agree with TRBD2. V gave up 5 bases and J gave up 7 bases; unmatched junction bases: 3. The CDR3 runs 15 residues. Germline V CDR1 and CDR2: MNHEY, SMNVEV (reference sequence). The CDR3 loop is CASSHGTSGRNEQFF. Written as DNA, the CDR3 is TGTGCCAGCAGTCACGGGACTAGCGGGAGGAATGAGCAGTTCTTC.

This rearrangement joins TRBV10-2 to TRBJ2-7; D is unresolved. Trimming removed 6 bases from V and 3 bases from J, with 9 bases in between. The germline V gene encodes CDR1 WSHSY and CDR2 SAAADI. The CDR3 has 12 amino acids. CDR3 protein: CASSAGVYEQYF. For the CDR3, the DNA is TGCGCCAGCAGCGCCGGCGTCTACGAGCAGTACTTC.

This clone has only one observation. The rearrangement uses TRBV5-6 and TRBJ2-7, with 7 bases identical to TRBD2. The germline CDR1 and CDR2 sequences are SGHDT and YYEEEE. CDR3 length equals 16 residues. The trim removed 0 bases at V and 0 bases at J, leaving 6 bases unmatched. The CDR3 region is CASSLGGKRGSYEQYF. The CDR3 region has the DNA TGTGCCAGCAGCTTGGGGGGTAAGCGGGGCTCCTACGAGCAGTACTTC.

The chain links TRBV25-1 to TRBJ2-7; TRBD1 is a possible D gene (5 bases). Trimming removed 3 bases at V and 6 bases at J, with 12 bases between. This CDR3 region has 13 residues. Germline CDR1 and CDR2: MGHDK and SYGVNS. The CDR3 DNA reads TGTGCCAGCAGTGAGGCAGGGTTTGTCGAGCAGTACTTC. This sequence encodes CASSEAGFVEQYF.

This clone has just one count. The V gene is TRBV5-4, the J gene TRBJ2-7; D ambiguous. The CDR3 runs to 15 residues. Trimming shortened V by 4 bases and J by 3 bases, and 17 bases separated the two germline ends. Germline CDR1 SGHNT, CDR2 YYREEE (reference sequence). The CDR3 protein is CASSTGSENFYEQYF. The CDR3 DNA is TGTGCCAGCAGCACCGGCTCGGAGAACTTCTACGAGCAGTACTTC.

The chain links TRBV27 to TRBJ2-3; no clear D gene. Germline V CDR1 and CDR2: MNHEY, SMNVEV (reference sequence). The CDR3 has 14 amino acids. V gave up 2 bases and J gave up 0 bases, with 6 bases separating them. CDR3 DNA: TGTGCCAGCAGTTTAAAAGATAGCACAGATACGCAGTATTTT. This encodes CASSLKDSTDTQYF.

V and J are TRBV25-1 and TRBJ2-1; weak D call: TRBD2 (6 bases). There are 16 residues in the CDR3. V lost 1 base, J lost 7 bases, and 17 bases lay in between. CDR1 and CDR2 from the germline V gene are MGHDK and SYGVNS. The CDR3 nucleotides read TGTGCCAGCAGTGAATTGGAGGGCGAGATGGAGAATGAGCAGTTCTTC. Protein sequence: CASSELEGEMENEQFF.

This clone was detected once. The chain couples TRBV9 to TRBJ1-1; D gene ambiguous. Trimming left V 3 bases short and J 1 base short, with 16 bases between. Germline CDR1 and CDR2: SGDLS and YYNGEE. CDR3 size: 16 residues. The CDR3 sequence: CASSARPAAENTEAFF. Written as DNA, the CDR3 is TGTGCCAGCAGCGCGAGGCCCGCAGCCGAGAACACTGAAGCTTTCTTT.

The chain links TRBV7-9 to TRBJ2-3; no clear D gene. Trimming shortened V by 1 base and J by 5 bases, and 10 bases separated the two germline ends. Germline values: CDR1 SEHNR, CDR2 FQNEAQ (reference sequence). This CDR3 is built from 14 residues. CDR3 sequence: CASSLDYLQDTQYF. DNA of the CDR3: TGTGCCAGCAGCTTAGATTACCTTCAAGATACGCAGTATTTT.

The chain uses TRBV28 and TRBJ2-1; TRBD1 aligns across 10 bases. The V gene's germline CDR1 is MDHEN and CDR2 SYDVKM. This CDR3 spans 16 amino acids. V dropped 2 bases and J dropped 9; count of bases not matched to a gene: 10. CDR3 DNA sequence: TGTGCCAGCAGTTTAGAATGGGACAGGGGCATGTTTGAGCAGTTCTTC. It specifies CASSLEWDRGMFEQFF. The full variable domain, in which reference TRBV28 and TRBJ2-1 provide the parts outside the CDR3, is DVKVTQSSRYLVKRTGEKVFLECVQDMDHENMFWYRQDPGLGLRLIYFSYDVKMKEKGDIPEGYSVSREKKERFSLILESASTNQTSMYLCASSLEWDRGMFEQFFGPGTRLTVL.

This chain joins TRBV6-5 and TRBJ2-7; 12 bases match TRBD2. The CDR3 consists of 16 residues. With 4 bases clipped from V and 0 bases from J, the junction kept 4 bases outside the gene matches. Looked up from germline, CDR1 is MNHEY and CDR2 is SVGAGI. CDR3 protein: CASSSSTSGSSYEQYF. DNA of the CDR3: TGTGCCAGCAGTTCCTCGACTAGCGGGAGCTCCTACGAGCAGTACTTC.

The chain has TRBV6-6 and TRBJ2-2; unclear D gene. Deletions cut 3 bases from V and 1 base from J, with 3 bases between. The CDR3 is made up of 13 amino acids. Looked up from germline, CDR1 is MNHNY and CDR2 is SVGAGI (reference sequence). The CDR3 DNA reads as TGTGCCAGCAGTTATCAGAACACCGGGGAGCTGTTTTTT. It translates to CASSYQNTGELFF.

The genes are TRBV4-1 and TRBJ2-7; no clear D gene. In germline, CDR1 is MGHRA, CDR2 YSYEKL. There are 16 residues in the CDR3. The V end lost 0 bases, the J end lost 3 bases, and 15 bases lay between the germline ends. CDR3 DNA: TGCGCCAGCAGCCAAGATTATCCCAGTCTGGTCTACGAGCAGTACTTC. Protein product: CASSQDYPSLVYEQYF.

This sequence joins TRBV28 and TRBJ2-7, with unresolved D. V was cut by 3 bases and J by 3 bases, with 12 bases left in between. Per germline, CDR1 MDHEN and CDR2 SYDVKM. The CDR3 has 14 residues. The CDR3 loop is CASSFGSLLYEQYF. The CDR3 nucleotides read TGTGCCAGCAGTTTCGGGTCATTACTCTACGAGCAGTACTTC.

The chain uses TRBV2 and TRBJ1-2; 9 nucleotides line up with TRBD1. Germline CDR1 reads SNHLY; CDR2 reads FYNNEI. The CDR3 contains 16 residues. V dropped 8 bases and J dropped 3; count of bases not matched to a gene: 13. This CDR3 is CASLQPRDREYYGYTF. The CDR3 nucleotides are TGTGCCAGCCTTCAGCCCCGGGACAGGGAATACTATGGCTACACCTTC. Drawing the rest from reference TRBV2 and TRBJ1-2, the complete variable domain is EPEVTQTPSHQVTQMGQEVILRCVPISNHLYFYWYRQILGQKVEFLVSFYNNEISEKSEIFDDQFSVERPDGSNFTLKIRSTKLEDSAMYFCASLQPRDREYYGYTFGSGTRLTVV.

The chain recombines TRBV7-9 with TRBJ2-1, with TRBD2 matching over 11 bases. Germline loops: CDR1 SEHNR, CDR2 FQNEAQ (reference sequence). The V segment lost 1 base and the J segment 4 bases; nucleotides outside the gene matches: 6. This CDR3 contains 17 residues. CDR3 nucleotides: TGTGCCAGCAGCTTAGGCAGGGGACTAGCGGCTTACAATGAGCAGTTCTTC. Translated, it gives CASSLGRGLAAYNEQFF.

The chain combines TRBV27 with TRBJ2-5; D perhaps matches TRBD1 (6 bases). Germline V gives CDR1 MNHEY, CDR2 SMNVEV (reference sequence). V was pared by 8 bases and J by 5 bases, with 18 bases between. This CDR3 contains 14 residues. Here the CDR3 DNA reads TGTGCCAGCTCCTCCTCAGGGGATCGGGAGACCCAGTACTTC. Protein sequence: CASSSSGDRETQYF.

This chain links TRBV5-4 with TRBJ2-7; 8 bases map to TRBD1. Germline V gives CDR1 SGHNT, CDR2 YYREEE (reference sequence). This CDR3 is 15 amino acids long. With 4 bases clipped from V and 1 base from J, the junction kept 7 bases outside the gene matches. The CDR3 nucleotides read TGTGCCAGCAGCGCGCCAGACAGGGGATCCTACGAGCAGTACTTC. Translation: CASSAPDRGSYEQYF.

The rearrangement links TRBV4-1 to TRBJ1-1; D is possibly TRBD1 (5 bases). The CDR3 totals 16 residues. V lost 1 base and J lost 1, with 13 bases in between. CDR1 and CDR2 from the germline V gene are MGHRA and YSYEKL. As DNA, the CDR3 is TGCGCCAGCAGCCAAGTCCCGGGACGGAAGAACACTGAAGCTTTCTTT. It encodes CASSQVPGRKNTEAFF.